These T cell receptor beta chains were read from a single sample in a study of T cells in localized non-small cell lung cancer. Only in-frame clones appear in the TCRdb table, and some are missing; sequencing was by immunoSEQ multiplex PCR. In the table there are roughly 19,000 clones, around 87% of which are singletons. The material sequenced was PBMCs, taken before any cancer treatment. These receptors came from a man aged 40-75 years with stage II squamous cell lung carcinoma. CDR3s include the opening cysteine and the closing phenylalanine or tryptophan. Fields, in order: V gene, clone size, J gene, D gene, CDR3 protein, CDR3 DNA. D genes are given only for firm matches. Some rows have no size entry. The others give once, few or many, or a class for an expanded clone.

TRBV11-3	-	TRBJ2-3	-	CASSLDSMDTQYF	TGTGCCAGCAGCTTAGATAGCATGGATACGCAGTATTTT
TRBV9	-	TRBJ2-2	TRBD2	CASSVVAGSNTGELFF	TGTGCCAGCAGCGTAGTAGCGGGCTCGAACACCGGGGAGCTGTTTTTT
TRBV30	few	TRBJ2-7	TRBD1	CAWSERQGPYEQYF	TGTGCCTGGAGTGAACGACAGGGGCCATACGAGCAGTACTTC
TRBV7-9	-	TRBJ2-6	-	CASSKNRAGANVLTF	TGTGCCAGCAGCAAGAACAGGGCTGGGGCCAACGTCCTGACTTTC
TRBV18	-	TRBJ1-1	-	CASSPRRVQSEAFF	TGTGCCAGCTCACCACGCAGGGTACAATCGGAAGCTTTCTTT
TRBV5-1	-	TRBJ2-7	-	CASSLDGQSYEQYF	TGCGCCAGCAGCTTGGACGGACAGTCCTACGAGCAGTACTTC
TRBV4-1	-	TRBJ2-1	TRBD1	CASSQGDRGHNEQFF	TGCGCCAGCAGCCAAGGGGACAGGGGACACAATGAGCAGTTCTTC
TRBV11-2	-	TRBJ2-1	-	CASSSGQRYNEQFF	TGTGCCAGCAGCTCCGGACAGCGCTACAATGAGCAGTTCTTC
TRBV4-1	-	TRBJ1-5	TRBD1	CASSPAGTGRNQPQHF	TGCGCCAGCAGCCCCGCTGGGACAGGGCGCAATCAGCCCCAGCATTTT
TRBV11-3	-	TRBJ1-1	-	CASSSYGQTNTEAFF	TGTGCCAGCAGCTCCTACGGGCAGACGAACACTGAAGCTTTCTTT
TRBV5-4	-	TRBJ2-7	-	CASSLYGVSYEQYF	TGTGCCAGCAGCTTGTACGGGGTCTCCTACGAGCAGTACTTC
TRBV5-4	-	TRBJ2-6	-	CASSNGMTVSGANVLTF	TGTGCCAGCAGCAATGGGATGACAGTCTCTGGGGCCAACGTCCTGACTTTC
TRBV30	medium-sized	TRBJ2-1	TRBD2	CAWSVNWSASGYNEQFF	TGTGCCTGGAGTGTAAATTGGTCGGCTAGCGGTTACAATGAGCAGTTCTTC
TRBV5-4	once	TRBJ2-2	-	CASSLKGATGELFF	TGTGCCAGCAGCTTGAAAGGAGCCACCGGGGAGCTGTTTTTT
TRBV19	-	TRBJ2-1	TRBD1	CASSIGQGAVNEQFF	TGTGCCAGTAGTATCGGCCAGGGGGCGGTCAATGAGCAGTTCTTC
TRBV5-4	-	TRBJ1-3	-	CASTMDGRPSGNTIYF	TGTGCCAGCACCATGGACGGACGTCCTTCTGGAAACACCATATATTTT
TRBV9	-	TRBJ2-5	-	CASSVDGEVETQYF	TGTGCCAGCAGCGTAGATGGGGAGGTGGAGACCCAGTACTTC
TRBV12-2	once	TRBJ1-1	-	CASRSLNTEAFF	TGTGCAAGTCGCTCTTTGAACACTGAAGCTTTCTTT
TRBV2	-	TRBJ2-1	-	CASGPDYGSYNEQFF	TGTGCCAGCGGACCGGACTATGGGTCCTACAATGAGCAGTTCTTC
TRBV5-4	-	TRBJ2-5	TRBD1	CASSQPETGWQTQYF	TGTGCCAGCAGCCAGCCGGAGACAGGGTGGCAGACCCAGTACTTC
TRBV5-5	-	TRBJ1-2	TRBD1	CASGTGGGDGYTF	TGTGCCAGCGGGACAGGGGGCGGCGATGGCTACACCTTC